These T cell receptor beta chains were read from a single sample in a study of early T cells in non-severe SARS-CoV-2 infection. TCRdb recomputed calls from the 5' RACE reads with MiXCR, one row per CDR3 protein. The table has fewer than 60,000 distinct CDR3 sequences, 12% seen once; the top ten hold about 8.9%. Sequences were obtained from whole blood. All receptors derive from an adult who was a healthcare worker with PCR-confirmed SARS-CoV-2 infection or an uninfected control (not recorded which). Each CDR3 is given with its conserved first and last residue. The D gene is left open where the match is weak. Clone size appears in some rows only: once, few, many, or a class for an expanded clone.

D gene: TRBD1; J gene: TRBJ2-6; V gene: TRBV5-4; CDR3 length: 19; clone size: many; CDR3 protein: CASSLDVGTGGSGANVLTF; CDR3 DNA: TGTGCCAGCAGCTTGGATGTCGGGACAGGGGGCTCTGGGGCCAACGTCCTGACTTTC
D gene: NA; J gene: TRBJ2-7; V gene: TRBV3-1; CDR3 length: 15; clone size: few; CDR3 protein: CASSQDTVGPYEQYF; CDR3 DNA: TGTGCCAGCAGCCAAGATACAGTGGGCCCCTACGAGCAGTACTTC
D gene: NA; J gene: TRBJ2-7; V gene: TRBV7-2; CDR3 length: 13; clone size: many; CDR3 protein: CASSLGPRYEQYF; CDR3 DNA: TGTGCCAGCAGCTTAGGGCCCCGATACGAGCAGTACTTC
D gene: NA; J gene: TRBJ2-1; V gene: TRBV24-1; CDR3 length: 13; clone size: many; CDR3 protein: CATSDPDSGEQFF; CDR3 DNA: TGTGCCACCAGTGATCCCGATAGCGGTGAGCAGTTCTTC
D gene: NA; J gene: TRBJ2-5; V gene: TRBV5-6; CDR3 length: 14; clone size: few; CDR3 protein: CASSLGRTQETQYF; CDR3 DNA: TGTGCCAGCAGCTTGGGACGAACTCAAGAGACCCAGTACTTC
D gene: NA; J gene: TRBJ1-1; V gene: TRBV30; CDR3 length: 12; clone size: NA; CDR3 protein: CARDAGPTEAFF; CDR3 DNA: TGTGCCCGGGACGCAGGGCCCACTGAAGCTTTCTTT
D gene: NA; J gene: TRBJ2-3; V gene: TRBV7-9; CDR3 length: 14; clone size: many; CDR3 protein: CASSFSGVGDTQYF; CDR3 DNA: TGTGCCAGCAGCTTTTCAGGGGTTGGAGATACGCAGTATTTT
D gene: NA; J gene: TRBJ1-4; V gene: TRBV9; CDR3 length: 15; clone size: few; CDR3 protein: CASSATGRSGEKLFF; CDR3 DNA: TGTGCCAGCAGCGCTACAGGGAGAAGTGGTGAAAAACTGTTTTTT
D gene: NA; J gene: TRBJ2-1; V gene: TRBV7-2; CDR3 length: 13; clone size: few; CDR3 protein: CASSSFQGGEQFF; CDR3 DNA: TGTGCCAGCAGCTCCTTTCAGGGGGGCGAGCAGTTCTTC
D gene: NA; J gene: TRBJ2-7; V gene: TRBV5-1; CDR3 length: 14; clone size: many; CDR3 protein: CASSLYLSSYEQYF; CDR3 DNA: TGCGCCAGCAGCTTGTACCTATCCTCCTACGAGCAGTACTTC
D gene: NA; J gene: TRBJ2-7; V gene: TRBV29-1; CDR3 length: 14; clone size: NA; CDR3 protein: CSAAEGPSSYEQYF; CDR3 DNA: TGCAGCGCCGCAGAAGGGCCTAGCTCCTACGAGCAGTACTTC
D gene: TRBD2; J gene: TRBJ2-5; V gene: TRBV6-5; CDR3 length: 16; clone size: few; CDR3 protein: CASRSPAGLGRETQYF; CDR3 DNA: TGTGCCAGCCGAAGTCCAGCGGGACTAGGCAGAGAGACCCAGTACTTC
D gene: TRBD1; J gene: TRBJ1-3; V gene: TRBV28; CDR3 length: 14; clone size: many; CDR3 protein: CASSTGARGNTIYF; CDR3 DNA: TGTGCCAGCAGTACAGGGGCGCGCGGAAACACCATATATTTT
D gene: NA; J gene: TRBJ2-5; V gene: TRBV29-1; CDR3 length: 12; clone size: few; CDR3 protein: CSPPGLKETQYF; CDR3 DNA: TGCAGCCCACCCGGCCTTAAAGAGACCCAGTACTTC
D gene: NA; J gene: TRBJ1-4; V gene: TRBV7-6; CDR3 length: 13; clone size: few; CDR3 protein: CASSPQGREKLFF; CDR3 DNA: TGTGCCAGCAGTCCACAGGGACGGGAAAAACTGTTTTTT
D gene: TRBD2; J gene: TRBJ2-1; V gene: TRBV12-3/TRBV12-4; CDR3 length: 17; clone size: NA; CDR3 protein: CASSLGGSGVSYNEQFF; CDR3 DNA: TGTGCCAGCAGTTTAGGGGGTAGCGGGGTCTCCTACAATGAGCAGTTCTTC
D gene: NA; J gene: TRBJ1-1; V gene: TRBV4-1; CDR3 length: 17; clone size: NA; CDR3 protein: CASSQASLTAVGSEAFF; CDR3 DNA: TGCGCCAGTAGCCAAGCGTCCCTGACCGCAGTGGGGTCTGAAGCTTTCTTT
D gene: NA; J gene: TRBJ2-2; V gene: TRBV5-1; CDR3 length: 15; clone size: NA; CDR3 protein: CASSLGHTNTGELFF; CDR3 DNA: TGCGCCAGCAGCTTGGGACACACGAACACCGGGGAGCTGTTTTTT
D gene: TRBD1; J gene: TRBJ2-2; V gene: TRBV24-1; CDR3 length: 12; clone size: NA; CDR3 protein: CATRDRSGELFF; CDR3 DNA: TGTGCCACCAGGGACAGGTCCGGGGAGCTGTTTTTT
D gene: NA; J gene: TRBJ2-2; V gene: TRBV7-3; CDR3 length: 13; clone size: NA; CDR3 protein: CASSYRETGELFF; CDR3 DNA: TGTGCCAGCAGCTATCGGGAAACCGGGGAGCTGTTTTTT
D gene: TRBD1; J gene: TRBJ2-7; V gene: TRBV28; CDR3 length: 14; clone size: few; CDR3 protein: CASSNPGTAYEQYF; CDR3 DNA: TGTGCCAGCAGTAACCCCGGGACAGCCTACGAGCAGTACTTC
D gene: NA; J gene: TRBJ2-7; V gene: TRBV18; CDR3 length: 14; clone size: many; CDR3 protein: CASSTRTLPDEQYF; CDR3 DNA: TGTGCCAGCTCAACCCGGACCCTCCCGGACGAGCAGTACTTC
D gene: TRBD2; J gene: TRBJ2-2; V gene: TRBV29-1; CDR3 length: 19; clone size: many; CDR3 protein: CSVGGGTHGLAGATGELFF; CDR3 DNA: TGCAGCGTTGGAGGAGGGACACACGGACTAGCGGGAGCAACCGGGGAGCTGTTTTTT
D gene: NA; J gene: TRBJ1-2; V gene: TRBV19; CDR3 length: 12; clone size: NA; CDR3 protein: CASSIGGDGYTF; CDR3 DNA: TGTGCCAGTAGTATAGGAGGGGATGGCTACACCTTC
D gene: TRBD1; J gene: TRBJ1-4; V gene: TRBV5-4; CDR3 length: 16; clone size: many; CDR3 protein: CASSRQGVEANEKLFF; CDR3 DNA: TGTGCCAGCAGCAGACAGGGAGTAGAAGCTAATGAAAAACTGTTTTTT
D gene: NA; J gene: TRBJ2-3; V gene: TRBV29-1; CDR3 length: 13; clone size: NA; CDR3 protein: CSVDGSSTDTQYF; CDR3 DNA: TGCAGCGTTGACGGGAGTAGTACAGATACGCAGTATTTT
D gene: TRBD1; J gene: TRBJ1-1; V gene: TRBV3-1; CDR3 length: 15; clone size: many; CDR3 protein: CASSQPTGSNTEAFF; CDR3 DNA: TGTGCCAGCAGCCAGCCGACAGGGTCAAACACTGAAGCTTTCTTT
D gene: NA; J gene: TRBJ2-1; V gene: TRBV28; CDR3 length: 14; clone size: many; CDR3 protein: CASRRTDSYNEQFF; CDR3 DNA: TGTGCCAGCAGGCGGACAGACTCCTACAATGAGCAGTTCTTC
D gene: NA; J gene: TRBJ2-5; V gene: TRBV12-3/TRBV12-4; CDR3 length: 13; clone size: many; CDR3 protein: CASSPQGQETQYF; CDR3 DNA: TGTGCCAGCAGTCCACAGGGTCAAGAGACCCAGTACTTC
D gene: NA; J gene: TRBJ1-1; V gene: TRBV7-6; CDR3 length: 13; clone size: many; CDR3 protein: CASSLGDLSEAFF; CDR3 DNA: TGTGCCAGCAGCTTAGGGGACTTATCTGAAGCTTTCTTT
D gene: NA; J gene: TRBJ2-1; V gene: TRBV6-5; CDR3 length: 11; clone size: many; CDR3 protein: CASSYNQAAFF; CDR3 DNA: TGTGCCAGCAGTTACAATCAGGCGGCGTTCTTC
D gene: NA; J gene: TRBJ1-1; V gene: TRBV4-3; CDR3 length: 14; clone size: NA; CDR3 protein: CASSQDMGYTEAFF; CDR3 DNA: TGCGCCAGCAGCCAAGATATGGGGTACACTGAAGCTTTCTTT
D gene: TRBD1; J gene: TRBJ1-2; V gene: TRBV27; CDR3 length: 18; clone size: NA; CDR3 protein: CASSRYGPRGLGNYGYTF; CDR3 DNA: TGTGCCAGCAGCCGTTACGGCCCCAGGGGGCTTGGTAACTATGGCTACACCTTC
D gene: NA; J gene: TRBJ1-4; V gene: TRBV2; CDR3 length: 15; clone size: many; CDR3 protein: CASSEGLPGNEKLFF; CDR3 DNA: TGTGCCAGCAGTGAGGGCCTGCCAGGGAATGAAAAACTGTTTTTT
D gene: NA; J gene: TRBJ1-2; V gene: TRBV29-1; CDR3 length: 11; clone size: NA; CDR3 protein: CSAGRDYGYTF; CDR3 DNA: TGCAGCGCTGGACGGGACTATGGCTACACCTTC
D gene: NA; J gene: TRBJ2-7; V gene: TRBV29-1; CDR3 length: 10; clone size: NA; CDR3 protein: CSVQGNEQYF; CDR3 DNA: TGCAGCGTACAGGGAAACGAGCAGTACTTC
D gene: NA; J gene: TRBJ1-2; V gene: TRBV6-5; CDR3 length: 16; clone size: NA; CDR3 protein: CASSYSSGEYIYGYTF; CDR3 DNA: TGTGCCAGCAGTTACTCGTCAGGGGAATATATCTATGGCTACACCTTC
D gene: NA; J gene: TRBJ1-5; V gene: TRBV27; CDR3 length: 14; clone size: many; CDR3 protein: CASSLSISNQPQHF; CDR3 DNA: TGTGCCAGCAGTTTAAGTATCAGCAATCAGCCCCAGCATTTT
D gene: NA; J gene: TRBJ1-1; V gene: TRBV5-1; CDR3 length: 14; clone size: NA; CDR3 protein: CASSLEGFSTEAFF; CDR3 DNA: TGCGCCAGCAGCTTGGAGGGGTTTAGCACTGAAGCTTTCTTT
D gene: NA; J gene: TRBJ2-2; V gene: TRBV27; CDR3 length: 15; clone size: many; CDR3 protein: CASSLWGLTTGELFF; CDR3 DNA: TGTGCCAGCAGTTTGTGGGGGCTAACCACCGGGGAGCTGTTTTTT
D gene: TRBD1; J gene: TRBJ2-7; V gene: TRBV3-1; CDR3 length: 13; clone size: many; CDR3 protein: CASSQTGYYEQYF; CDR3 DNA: TGTGCCAGCAGCCAGACAGGGTACTACGAGCAGTACTTC
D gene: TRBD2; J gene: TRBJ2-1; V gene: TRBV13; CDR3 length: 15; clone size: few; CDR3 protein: CASSLPSGTGNEQFF; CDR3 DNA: TGTGCCAGCAGCCTCCCTAGCGGGACTGGCAATGAGCAGTTCTTC
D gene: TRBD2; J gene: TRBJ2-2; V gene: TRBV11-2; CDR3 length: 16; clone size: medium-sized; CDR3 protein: CASSSQGLAYTGELFF; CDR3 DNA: TGTGCCAGCAGCTCGCAAGGACTAGCCTACACCGGGGAGCTGTTTTTT
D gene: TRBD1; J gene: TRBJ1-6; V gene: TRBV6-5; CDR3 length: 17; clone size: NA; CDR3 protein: CASSYLQGGGANSPLHF; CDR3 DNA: TGTGCCAGCAGTTACTTGCAGGGGGGGGGAGCTAATTCACCCCTCCACTTT
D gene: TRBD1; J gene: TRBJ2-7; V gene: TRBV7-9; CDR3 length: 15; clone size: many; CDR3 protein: CASSFIGDRSYEQYF; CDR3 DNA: TGTGCCAGCAGCTTCATAGGGGACAGGTCATACGAGCAGTACTTC
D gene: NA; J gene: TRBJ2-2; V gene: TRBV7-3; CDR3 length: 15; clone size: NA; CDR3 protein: CASSLNDRNTGELFF; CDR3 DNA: TGTGCCAGCAGCTTAAACGACAGGAACACCGGGGAGCTGTTTTTT
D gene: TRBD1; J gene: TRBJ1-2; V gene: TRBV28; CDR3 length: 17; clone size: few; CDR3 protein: CASSSPGGQGRDYGYTF; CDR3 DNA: TGTGCCAGCAGCTCCCCCGGGGGACAGGGCAGAGACTATGGCTACACCTTC
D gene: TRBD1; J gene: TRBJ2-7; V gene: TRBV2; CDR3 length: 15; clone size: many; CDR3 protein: CASSRTDRGPYEQYF; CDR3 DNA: TGTGCCAGCAGTCGAACTGACAGGGGCCCCTACGAGCAGTACTTC
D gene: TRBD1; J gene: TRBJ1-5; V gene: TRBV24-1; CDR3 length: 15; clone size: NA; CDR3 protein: CATSDPGQGNQPQHF; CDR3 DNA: TGTGCCACCAGTGACCCGGGACAGGGGAATCAGCCCCAGCATTTT
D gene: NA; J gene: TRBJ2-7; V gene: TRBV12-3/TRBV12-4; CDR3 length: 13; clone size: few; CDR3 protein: CASSPQGPYEQYF; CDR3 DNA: TGTGCCAGCAGTCCGCAGGGTCCCTACGAGCAGTACTTC
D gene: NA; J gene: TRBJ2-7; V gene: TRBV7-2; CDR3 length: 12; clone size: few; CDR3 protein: CASSLPSYEQYF; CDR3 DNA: TGTGCCAGCAGCTTGCCGTCCTACGAGCAGTACTTC
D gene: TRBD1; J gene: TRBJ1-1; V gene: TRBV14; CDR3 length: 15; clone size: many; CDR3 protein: CASSLDGTGTTEAFF; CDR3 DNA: TGTGCCAGCAGCCTGGACGGGACAGGGACCACTGAAGCTTTCTTT
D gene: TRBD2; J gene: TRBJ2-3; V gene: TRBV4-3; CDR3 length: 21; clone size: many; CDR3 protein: CASSQERVMGTSGSLTDTQYF; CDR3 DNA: TGCGCCAGCAGCCAAGAGAGAGTCATGGGGACTAGCGGGAGTTTAACAGATACGCAGTATTTT
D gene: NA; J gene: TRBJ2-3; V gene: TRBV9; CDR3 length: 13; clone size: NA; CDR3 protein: CASSVELADTQYF; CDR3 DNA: TGTGCCAGCAGCGTAGAACTAGCCGATACGCAGTATTTT